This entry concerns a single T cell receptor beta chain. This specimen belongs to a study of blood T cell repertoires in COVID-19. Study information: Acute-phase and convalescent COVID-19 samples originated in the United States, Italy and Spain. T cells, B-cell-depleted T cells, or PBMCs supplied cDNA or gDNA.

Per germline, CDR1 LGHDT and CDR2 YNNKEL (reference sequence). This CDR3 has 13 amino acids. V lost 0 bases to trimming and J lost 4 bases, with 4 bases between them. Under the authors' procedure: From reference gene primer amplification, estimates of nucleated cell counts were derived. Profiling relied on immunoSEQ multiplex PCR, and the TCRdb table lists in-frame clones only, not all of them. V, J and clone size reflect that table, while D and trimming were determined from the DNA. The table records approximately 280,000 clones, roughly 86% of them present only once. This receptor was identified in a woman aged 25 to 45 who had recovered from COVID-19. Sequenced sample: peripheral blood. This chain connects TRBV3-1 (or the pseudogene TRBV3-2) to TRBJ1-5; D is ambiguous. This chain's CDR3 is CASSQEQNQPQHF. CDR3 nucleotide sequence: TGTGCCAGCAGCCAAGAACAGAATCAGCCCCAGCATTTT.